This passage covers 25 T cell receptor beta chains from one sample sequenced in a study of blood T cell repertoires in COVID-19. The method was immunoSEQ multiplex PCR; TCRdb's version includes in-frame clones alone and lacks a portion of them. The sample lists roughly 230,000 clones; about 80% were seen once. The sample consisted of peripheral blood. These receptors were obtained from a woman aged 45-59 years with acute or convalescent COVID-19.

The CDR3 reads CASRAGGHTDTQYF. The CDR3 DNA reads TGTGCCAGTCGAGCGGGGGGACACACAGATACGCAGTATTTT. J is TRBJ2-3 and V is TRBV28; 9 nucleotides match TRBD2. J gave up 2 bases and V 9 bases, and 6 bases lay outside the gene matches. The CDR3 runs to 14 residues. CDR1 MDHEN and CDR2 SYDVKM come from the germline V gene.

V is TRBV19 and J is TRBJ2-1, with D maybe TRBD2 (8 bases). The CDR3 runs to 19 residues. Germline-derived CDR1 and CDR2 are LNHDA and SQIVND (reference sequence). Trimming took off 5 bases at V and 0 bases at J, with 23 bases between the two ends. The CDR3 bases are TGTGCCAGTAGTCCTAGAGGGGGCGGGGGGCCGAGCTCCTACAATGAGCAGTTCTTC. Residues: CASSPRGGGGPSSYNEQFF. The full variable domain, its missing parts supplied by reference TRBV19 and TRBJ2-1, is DGGITQSPKYLFRKEGQNVTLSCEQNLNHDAMYWYRQDPGQGLRLIYYSQIVNDFQKGDIAEGYSVSREKKESFPLTVTSAQKNPTAFYLCASSPRGGGGPSSYNEQFFGPGTRLTVL.

This clone was counted once. The genes are TRBV2 and TRBJ2-1; 11 positions agree with TRBD2. Unmatched junction bases numbered 5, after V lost 4 bases and J lost 6 bases. The CDR3 is 15 residues long. Germline V gene lookup returns CDR1 SNHLY and CDR2 FYNNEI. This CDR3 is CASSALAGVLNEQFF. The CDR3, as DNA: TGTGCCAGCAGTGCACTAGCGGGAGTTCTCAATGAGCAGTTCTTC.

The table lists this clone with a count of one. The junction departs from the called germline gene at one end, perhaps through a read error. The J gene is TRBJ2-1, the V gene TRBV10-2; 7 nucleotides agree with TRBD2. Germline-derived CDR1 and CDR2 are WSHSY and SAAADI. CDR3 length: 10 amino acids. The CDR3 loop is CATEEAGKLF. CDR3 bases: TGCGCCACAGAGGAAGCGGGAAAACTCTTC.

This clone was counted between two and nine times. The V call is TRBV2, the J call TRBJ1-5; no clear D gene. Germline CDR1 and CDR2: SNHLY and FYNNEI. Between the trimmed V and J ends, which lost 7 bases and 6 bases, there was a span of 19 bases. CDR3 length: 15 amino acids. CDR3 in DNA: TGTGCCAGCACCCCGCCGGGGTCGGTGCGTCAGCCCCAGCATTTT. Translating gives CASTPPGSVRQPQHF.

The chain combines TRBV25-1 with TRBJ2-5, with 7 bases that match TRBD2. CDR3 size: 11 residues. Losses at the gene ends were 4 bases for V and 12 bases for J; bases not matched to a gene: 5. Per the germline V gene, CDR1 is MGHDK and CDR2 is SYGVNS. CDR3 sequence (DNA): TGTGCCAGCAGTGCGGCGGGAGTGGAGTACTTC. This sequence encodes CASSAAGVEYF. Drawing the rest from reference TRBV25-1 and TRBJ2-5, the complete variable domain is EADIYQTPRYLVIGTGKKITLECSQTMGHDKMYWYQQDPGMELHLIHYSYGVNSTEKGDLSSESTVSRIRTEHFPLTLESARPSHTSQYLCASSAAGVEYFGPGTRLLVL.

This chain uses TRBV7-2 with TRBJ2-4, with a weak D call TRBD1 (6 bases). Germline CDR1 is SGHTA and CDR2 is FQGNSA. V lost 2 bases, J lost 15 bases, and 20 bases lay in between. The CDR3 covers 14 residues. CDR3 DNA: TGTGCCAGCAGCTTACGTAGTAACCAGGGGCGCACGTACTTC. Protein: CASSLRSNQGRTYF.

The V gene is TRBV7-2, the J gene TRBJ1-1, with D perhaps matching TRBD1 (5 bases). The CDR3 is 13 residues long. Germline CDR1 reads SGHTA; CDR2 reads FQGNSA. V was shortened by 6 bases and J by 3 bases, with 11 bases between the two germline ends. CDR3 sequence (DNA): TGTGCCAGCAGTTTACAGGCCCACACTGAAGCTTTCTTT. Its translation: CASSLQAHTEAFF.

Comments on this clone: This sample includes further DNA sequences coding for the same CDR3. The chain links TRBV29-1 to TRBJ2-6; 11 bases are a match to TRBD1. With V trimmed by 5 bases and J by 3 bases, 6 bases remained unmatched. The CDR3 runs 16 residues. From germline, CDR1 is SQVTM and CDR2 ANQGSEA. The CDR3 protein is CSVPGTGGGGANVLTF. CDR3 nucleotide sequence: TGCAGCGTTCCCGGGACAGGGGGAGGTGGGGCCAACGTCCTGACTTTC.

This chain joins TRBV4-1 and TRBJ1-6; D may be TRBD1 (6 bases). The CDR3 loop spans 15 amino acids. Trimming stripped 3 bases from V and 9 bases from J, with 15 bases between. Per the germline V gene, CDR1 is MGHRA and CDR2 is YSYEKL. The CDR3 DNA reads as TGCGCCAGCAGCCAGGTACAGGGCGGTCGTTCACCCCTCCACTTT. Translation gives CASSQVQGGRSPLHF.

This clone has only one observation. The rearrangement uses TRBV2 and TRBJ1-5; weak D call: TRBD1 (5 bases). Trimming pared 5 bases from V and 0 bases from J, leaving 8 bases between. In germline, CDR1 is SNHLY, CDR2 FYNNEI. CDR3 size: 14 residues. The CDR3: CASSQGDSNQPQHF. The CDR3 DNA is TGTGCCAGCAGTCAGGGTGATAGCAATCAGCCCCAGCATTTT.

The chain has TRBV24-1 and TRBJ2-1; 9 bases fit TRBD2. The CDR3 is 13 amino acids. With 5 bases clipped from V and 9 bases from J, the junction kept 4 bases outside the gene matches. Looked up from germline, CDR1 is KGHDR and CDR2 is SFDVKD. The CDR3 DNA reads as TGTGCCACCAGTGGACCTAGCGGGATTGAGCAGTTCTTC. Its translation: CATSGPSGIEQFF.

The J gene is TRBJ2-7, the V gene TRBV7-2, with 12 bases lining up with TRBD2. The CDR3 spans 16 residues. Looked up from germline, CDR1 is SGHTA and CDR2 is FQGNSA. Germline trimming cut 4 bases from V and 2 bases from J; bases unmatched to any gene: 6. The CDR3 here is CASSSRTSGDPYEQYF. The CDR3 region has the DNA TGTGCCAGCAGCTCAAGGACTAGCGGGGACCCCTACGAGCAGTACTTC. The full variable domain, rest sourced from reference TRBV7-2 and TRBJ2-7, is GAGVSQSPSNKVTEKGKDVELRCDPISGHTALYWYRQSLGQGLEFLIYFQGNSAPDKSGLPSDRFSAERTGGSVSTLTIQRTQQEDSAVYLCASSSRTSGDPYEQYFGPGTRLTVT.

The rearrangement joins TRBV7-9 to TRBJ2-1, with 8 bases identical to TRBD1. Trimming removed 2 bases from V and 9 bases from J; junction bases left unmatched: 9. The germline V gene encodes CDR1 SEHNR and CDR2 FQNEAQ (reference sequence). The CDR3 is 15 amino acids. For the CDR3, the DNA is TGTGCCAGCAGCTTACGCCAGGGGGCGTATCTTGAGCAGTTCTTC. It specifies CASSLRQGAYLEQFF.

As for this clone: Other DNA sequences within the sample encode an identical CDR3. The chain recombines TRBV27 with TRBJ2-2; D is ambiguous. There are 13 residues in the CDR3. The V end lost 5 bases, the J end lost 5 bases, and 9 bases lay between the germline ends. Per germline, CDR1 MNHEY and CDR2 SMNVEV (reference sequence). This chain's CDR3 is CASSPQITGELFF. The CDR3, as DNA: TGTGCCAGCAGTCCACAGATAACCGGGGAGCTGTTTTTT.

Written as DNA, the CDR3 is TGTGCCAGCAGTTCCGACAGGCCCACTGAAGCTTTCTTT. This encodes CASSSDRPTEAFF. This chain uses TRBV12-3 or TRBV12-4 with TRBJ1-1; D perhaps matches TRBD1 (6 bases). The CDR3 length is 13 residues. The germline V and J ends were trimmed by 4 bases and 4 bases, with 10 bases remaining between them.

The chain's CDR3 is CASSFGQGDEKLFF. DNA for the CDR3: TGTGCCAGCAGCTTTGGACAGGGGGATGAAAAACTGTTTTTT. This chain links TRBV13 with TRBJ1-4, with 10 bases identical to TRBD1. This CDR3 spans 14 amino acids. After removal of 3 bases from V and 6 bases from J, the junction contained 1 base not matched to a gene. The germline V gene encodes CDR1 PRHDT and CDR2 FYEKMQ (reference sequence).

This chain uses TRBV28 with TRBJ2-2; tentative D call: TRBD2 (6 bases). The length of the CDR3 is 16 residues. Germline CDR1 is MDHEN and CDR2 is SYDVKM. V was cut by 3 bases and J by 4 bases, with 15 bases left in between. CDR3 loop: CASSFHSGAITGELFF. In DNA form, the CDR3 reads TGTGCCAGCAGTTTCCACTCGGGAGCGATCACCGGGGAGCTGTTTTTT. Complete variable domain (other parts from reference TRBV28 and TRBJ2-2): DVKVTQSSRYLVKRTGEKVFLECVQDMDHENMFWYRQDPGLGLRLIYFSYDVKMKEKGDIPEGYSVSREKKERFSLILESASTNQTSMYLCASSFHSGAITGELFFGEGSRLTVL.

The V and J genes are TRBV4-3 and TRBJ2-1, with 12 bases fitting TRBD2. The CDR3 spans 16 residues. Germline V lookup: CDR1 LGHNA, CDR2 YSLEER. V lost 4 bases to trimming and J lost 8 bases; unmatched junction nucleotides: 9. CDR3 sequence (DNA): TGCGCCAGCAGCCCGGCCTTGACTAGCGGGGGCGATGAGCAGTTCTTC. Protein: CASSPALTSGGDEQFF.

The chain uses TRBV15 and TRBJ2-5; possibly TRBD1 for D (6 bases). Trimming removed 1 base from V and 4 bases from J, with 7 bases in between. CDR1 LNHNV and CDR2 YYDKDF come from the germline V gene (reference sequence). The CDR3 extends over 13 amino acids. The CDR3 coding sequence is TGTGCCACCAGCAGAGGAGGGGGAGAGACCCAGTACTTC. This sequence encodes CATSRGGGETQYF.

This clone occurred a few times. V usage is TRBV5-6 and J usage is TRBJ1-2; 9 bases map to TRBD1. This CDR3 has 15 amino acids. With 4 bases clipped from V and 4 bases from J, the junction kept 8 bases outside the gene matches. Per the germline V gene, CDR1 is SGHDT and CDR2 is YYEEEE. CDR3 residues: CASSRFGQGSYGYTF. CDR3 coding DNA: TGTGCCAGCAGCCGGTTCGGACAGGGGTCCTATGGCTACACCTTC.

The chain joins TRBV11-2 to TRBJ2-1, with 7 bases lining up with TRBD2. This CDR3 contains 14 residues. Trimming at V came to 0 bases and at J to 15 bases, leaving 11 bases not matched to a gene. In germline, CDR1 is SGHAT, CDR2 FQNNGV. The chain's CDR3 is CASSLDLKTSNWFF. The CDR3 bases are TGTGCCAGCAGCTTAGACCTCAAGACTAGCAATTGGTTCTTC.

J is TRBJ2-3 and V is TRBV27; 13 nucleotides align to TRBD2. The junction had 6 bases not matched to a gene; V was cut back by 6 bases and J by 6 bases. Germline CDR1 MNHEY, CDR2 SMNVEV (reference sequence). This CDR3 has 15 residues. CDR3 amino acids: CASRLLAGGRDTQYF. The DNA for the CDR3 is TGTGCCAGCAGACTACTAGCGGGAGGGCGGGATACGCAGTATTTT.

The rearrangement links TRBV27 to TRBJ1-2; the D is unclear. From germline, CDR1 is MNHEY and CDR2 SMNVEV (reference sequence). With 2 bases removed from V and 8 bases from J, the gap between germline ends came to 21 bases. CDR3 size: 16 residues. Here the CDR3 reads CASSLKPQTETGGYTF. CDR3 coding DNA: TGTGCCAGCAGTTTAAAACCCCAGACTGAAACTGGGGGCTACACCTTC.

The V gene is TRBV18, the J gene TRBJ1-2; TRBD1 matches at 10 bases. The CDR3 is 16 amino acids. V lost 3 bases, J lost 4 bases, and 8 bases stayed unmatched. The V gene's germline CDR1 is KGHSH and CDR2 LQKENI. As DNA, the CDR3 is TGTGCCAGCTCACCCCCACGGGACAGGGGTTCCTATGGCTACACCTTC. Protein product: CASSPPRDRGSYGYTF.